The TCR beta chain under discussion was sequenced for a study of T cell repertoires in cytomegalovirus infection. From the reads, TCRdb called clonotypes with MiXCR, one entry per CDR3 protein. The sample includes 300,000 to 450,000 distinct CDR3 sequences, roughly 18% of them seen just once. The CDR3 sequence is 18 residues long. V trimming: 3 bases; J trimming: 2 bases; junction bases outside the gene matches: 10. CDR1 LNHNV and CDR2 YYDKDF come from the germline V gene (reference sequence). The V call is TRBV15, the J call TRBJ2-5; the match to TRBD2 covers 12 bases. The source material was PBMCs. The clonotype was recovered from a human donor in good health (CMV status not recorded). Some clones in this sample may be carry-over from other donors' samples. The CDR3 loop is CATSRISTSGGTQETQYF. The CDR3 bases are TGTGCCACCAGCAGGATTTCGACTAGCGGGGGCACTCAAGAGACCCAGTACTTC.